The 28 T cell receptor beta chains in this list originate from one sample, sequenced in a study of blood T cell repertoires in COVID-19 (TCRdb year 2020). Library creation used the immunoSEQ multiplex PCR assay. The table comes from immuneACCESS by way of TCRdb, which keeps in-frame sequences with V and J called. Part of the clones is missing from these tables; in studies checked, under half for an unresolved V gene and the rest for unknown reasons. Across this sample there are 150,000 to 200,000 clones, with 80% to 90% seen only once. Jointly, the top ten make up roughly 15% of the sample. The specimen was peripheral blood. Every receptor here comes from a woman aged 70 to 79 with COVID-19, enrolled during active disease.

This rearrangement joins TRBV24-1 to TRBJ1-1, with D perhaps TRBD1 (6 bases). The CDR3 loop spans 13 amino acids. V dropped 4 bases and J dropped 3 bases, with 8 bases sitting between them. Looked up from germline, CDR1 is KGHDR and CDR2 is SFDVKD. CDR3 sequence (DNA): TGTGCCACCAGTGAGCAGGGGCACACTGAAGCTTTCTTT. Translated: CATSEQGHTEAFF.

V is TRBV30 and J is TRBJ2-5; 12 bases line up with TRBD2. This CDR3 region has 17 residues. The J segment lost 5 bases and the V segment lost 0 bases, leaving 10 bases of the junction unmatched. Germline V CDR1 and CDR2: GTSNPN, SVGIG (reference sequence). The DNA of the CDR3 is TGTGCCTGGAGTGTGGGTCTCCTAGCGGGGGGGTACGAGACCCAGTACTTC. Translating it yields CAWSVGLLAGGYETQYF.

This chain connects TRBV10-3 to TRBJ2-2; 7 bases match TRBD2. Germline V gene data show CDR1 as ENHRY and CDR2 as SYGVKD. The CDR3 runs to 15 residues. In DNA form, the CDR3 reads TGTGCGTGTGGGAGCGGGGACTCGAACACCGGGGAGCTGTTTTTT. Translating it yields CACGSGDSNTGELFF.

The chain couples TRBV15 to TRBJ2-1; 8 bases are shared with TRBD1. Germline CDR1 is LNHNV and CDR2 is YYDKDF (reference sequence). CDR3 length: 14 amino acids. Unmatched junction bases numbered 6, after V lost 1 base and J lost 10 bases. The CDR3 protein is CATSRGGQGGEQFF. The CDR3 region has the DNA TGTGCCACCAGCAGAGGTGGACAGGGAGGCGAGCAGTTCTTC. The full variable domain, rest sourced from reference TRBV15 and TRBJ2-1, is DAMVIQNPRYQVTQFGKPVTLSCSQTLNHNVMYWYQQKSSQAPKLLFHYYDKDFNNEADTPDNFQSRRPNTSFCFLDIRSPGLGDTAMYLCATSRGGQGGEQFFGPGTRLTVL.

The chain employs TRBV7-8 and TRBJ1-1, with unresolved D. CDR3 length equals 13 residues. Deletions cut 4 bases from V and 1 base from J, with 7 bases between. Germline V CDR1 and CDR2: SGHVS, FQNEAQ. The CDR3 DNA reads as TGTGCCAGCAGCTCCGCCGGGAACACTGAAGCTTTCTTT. This gives the protein CASSSAGNTEAFF.

The V call is TRBV11-2, the J call TRBJ2-7; D not resolved. The germline gives CDR1 SGHAT, CDR2 FQNNGV. The CDR3 totals 16 residues. V lost 0 bases to trimming and J lost 5 bases, with 17 bases between them. CDR3 nucleotides: TGTGCCAGCAGCTTAGACCTAGAAACAATTATCCACGAGCAGTACTTC. Translated, it gives CASSLDLETIIHEQYF.

The rearrangement joins TRBV7-9 to TRBJ1-2; maybe TRBD1 (5 bases). Germline CDR1 and CDR2: SEHNR and FQNEAQ (reference sequence). Trimming removed 1 base at V and 7 bases at J, with 13 bases between. The CDR3 consists of 14 residues. The CDR3 loop reads CASSLGNLQGGYTF. The CDR3 nucleotides are TGTGCCAGCAGCTTAGGCAACCTCCAGGGTGGCTACACCTTC.

This rearrangement joins TRBV30 to TRBJ1-6; 7 nucleotides align to TRBD1. V gave up 4 bases and J gave up 6 bases; unmatched junction bases: 3. This CDR3 region has 13 residues. From germline, CDR1 is GTSNPN and CDR2 SVGIG (reference sequence). The CDR3 sequence: CAWKTGFNSPLHF. CDR3 nucleotides: TGTGCCTGGAAGACAGGGTTTAATTCACCCCTCCACTTT.

V is TRBV6-2 or TRBV6-3 and J is TRBJ2-2; D gene ambiguous. The ends were cut back, 0 bases at V and 8 bases at J, with 10 bases in the middle. Germline CDR1 is MNHEY and CDR2 is SVGEGT. The CDR3 totals 14 residues. Here the CDR3 DNA reads TGTGCCAGCAGTTACTCGAATCTCCGGGGGGAGCTGTTTTTT. This sequence encodes CASSYSNLRGELFF.

V is TRBV12-3 or TRBV12-4 and J is TRBJ1-1; TRBD1 matches 7 bases. The CDR3 totals 12 residues. The V segment lost 3 bases and the J segment 10 bases; nucleotides outside the gene matches: 5. The chain's CDR3 is CASSFQTGRAFF. The CDR3 bases are TGTGCCAGCAGTTTCCAGACAGGGAGAGCTTTCTTT.

The genes are TRBV11-2 and TRBJ1-2; 12 nucleotides match TRBD1. Germline CDR1 and CDR2: SGHAT and FQNNGV. V gave up 4 bases and J gave up 2 bases; unmatched junction bases: 2. There are 15 residues in the CDR3. DNA of the CDR3: TGTGCCAGCAGCTCTGGGACAGGGGGCAACTATGGCTACACCTTC. The encoded protein is CASSSGTGGNYGYTF.

The rearrangement uses TRBV7-2 and TRBJ1-2; D is undetermined. The CDR3 has 15 amino acids. Deletions cut 2 bases from V and 1 base from J, with 11 bases between. Germline V gene data show CDR1 as SGHTA and CDR2 as FQGNSA. This chain's CDR3 is CASSLINSYNYGYTF. The CDR3 bases are TGTGCCAGCAGCTTAATTAACAGCTATAACTATGGCTACACCTTC.

The J gene is TRBJ1-1, the V gene TRBV6-5; TRBD1 aligns across 10 bases. The germline V gene has CDR1 MNHEY and CDR2 SVGAGI. The CDR3 contains 14 residues. Trimming cost V 7 bases and J 7 bases; bases outside gene matches: 9. CDR3 nucleotides: TGTGCCAGCATCAGACAGGGGGCTTTGGTTGAAGCTTTCTTT. Encoded protein: CASIRQGALVEAFF.

J is TRBJ2-3 and V is TRBV11-2; D might be TRBD1 (6 bases). CDR3 length equals 15 residues. Germline V lookup: CDR1 SGHAT, CDR2 FQNNGV. Trimming removed 4 bases at V and 2 bases at J, with 13 bases between. For the CDR3, the DNA is TGTGCCAGCAGCTCGACAGGATTTTACACAGATACGCAGTATTTT. Residues: CASSSTGFYTDTQYF.

V usage is TRBV4-2 and J usage is TRBJ1-4; a weak D match, TRBD1 (5 bases). Germline V gene sequence: CDR1 LGHNA, CDR2 YNFKEQ. V was trimmed by 4 bases and J by 0 bases, leaving 18 bases between them. There are 18 residues in the CDR3. The CDR3 region is CASSREQMTTATNEKLFF. The CDR3 nucleotides read TGTGCCAGCAGCCGGGAACAGATGACGACAGCAACTAATGAAAAACTGTTTTTT.

This chain uses TRBV10-2 with TRBJ1-1; D is ambiguous. CDR1 is WSHSY, CDR2 SAAADI, per germline. The CDR3 consists of 11 residues. Trimming took off 8 bases at V and 5 bases at J, with 9 bases between the two ends. The CDR3 DNA reads TGCGCCAGCCGAGGGAGGACTGAAGCTTTCTTT. This sequence encodes CASRGRTEAFF.

V is TRBV28 and J is TRBJ2-7; no definite D call. Germline lookup yields CDR1 MDHEN and CDR2 SYDVKM. The CDR3 spans 14 residues. Trimming took 5 bases from V and 5 from J, leaving 16 bases between them. The CDR3 here is CASSTLGIVDEQYF. CDR3 in DNA: TGTGCCAGCAGTACGTTGGGCATTGTGGACGAGCAGTACTTC.

The chain joins TRBV2 to TRBJ1-6; tentative D call: TRBD1 (6 bases). Per the germline V gene, CDR1 is SNHLY and CDR2 is FYNNEI. The V and J ends lost 3 bases and 5 bases respectively, with 26 bases between them. The length of the CDR3 is 20 residues. In nucleotides, the CDR3 is TGTGCCAGCAGTGATGATTGGGGGCCAGGGAGCATCTATAATAATTCACCCCTCCACTTT. This encodes CASSDDWGPGSIYNNSPLHF. The whole variable domain, remainder taken from reference TRBV2 and TRBJ1-6, is EPEVTQTPSHQVTQMGQEVILRCVPISNHLYFYWYRQILGQKVEFLVSFYNNEISEKSEIFDDQFSVERPDGSNFTLKIRSTKLEDSAMYFCASSDDWGPGSIYNNSPLHFGNGTRLTVT.

The chain employs TRBV7-8 and TRBJ2-6, with D unresolved. Trimming took 0 bases from V and 0 from J, leaving 6 bases between them. The CDR3 spans 16 residues. Germline V lookup: CDR1 SGHVS, CDR2 FQNEAQ. CDR3 in amino acids: CASSLAQVSGANVLTF. CDR3 nucleotides: TGTGCCAGCAGCTTAGCTCAGGTCTCTGGGGCCAACGTCCTGACTTTC.

DNA of the CDR3: TGTGCCAGCAGATCGGGCGGGAGCACTGAAGCTTTCTTT. This gives the protein CASRSGGSTEAFF. The rearrangement joins TRBV28 to TRBJ1-1; no clear D gene. V gave up 6 bases and J gave up 4 bases, with 12 bases separating them. The length of the CDR3 is 13 residues. Germline V CDR1 and CDR2: MDHEN, SYDVKM.

Here the CDR3 DNA reads TGTGCCAGCAGCTTAGGCGAGAACACTGAAGCTTTCTTT. Protein sequence: CASSLGENTEAFF. The V and J genes are TRBV11-1 and TRBJ1-1; D not certain. Trimming left V 1 base short and J 1 base short, with 4 bases between. CDR1 and CDR2 from the germline V gene are SGHAT and FQDESV (reference sequence). The CDR3 sequence is 13 residues long.

The chain is built from TRBV7-7 and TRBJ2-1; D ambiguous. The germline CDR1 and CDR2 sequences are SSHAT and FNYEAQ (reference sequence). The CDR3 contains 14 residues. V was clipped by 1 base and J by 1 base, with 5 bases between them. The CDR3 loop is CASSLGGSYNEQFF. The CDR3 DNA reads as TGTGCCAGCAGCTTAGGCGGTTCCTACAATGAGCAGTTCTTC.

The chain employs TRBV11-2 and TRBJ1-3; the D gene is possibly TRBD1 (6 bases). Germline lookup yields CDR1 SGHAT and CDR2 FQNNGV. CDR3 size: 15 residues. V lost 4 bases and J lost 4, with 14 bases in between. CDR3 in DNA: TGTGCCAGCAGCTCCCTAACAGGGCCCGGAAACACCATATATTTT. Amino acid sequence: CASSSLTGPGNTIYF.

The chain links TRBV5-1 to TRBJ2-1; D is perhaps TRBD2 (6 bases). The V and J ends lost 4 bases and 9 bases respectively, with 14 bases between them. There are 13 residues in the CDR3. CDR1 and CDR2 from the germline V gene are SGHRS and YFSETQ. CDR3 bases: TGCGCCAGCAGCAGTGGAGGGGAGAGTGAGCAGTTCTTC. Translation gives CASSSGGESEQFF.

The J gene is TRBJ1-6, the V gene TRBV7-9; TRBD1 matches at 9 bases. V dropped 3 bases and J dropped 9; count of bases not matched to a gene: 9. Germline V gene lookup returns CDR1 SEHNR and CDR2 FQNEAQ (reference sequence). The CDR3 has 16 amino acids. Here the CDR3 DNA reads TGTGCCAGCAGCTTTTCTGACAGGGGGGGACGTTCACCCCTCCACTTT. Translated, it gives CASSFSDRGGRSPLHF.

This clone has only one observation. J is TRBJ2-1 and V is TRBV6-5; tentatively, D is TRBD1 (5 bases). The CDR3 extends over 11 amino acids. Germline assignment: CDR1 MNHEY and CDR2 SVGAGI. Trimming took 10 bases from V and 4 from J, leaving 8 bases between them. In nucleotides, the CDR3 is TGTGCCACCGACAGTTACAATGAGCAGTTCTTC. It is translated as CATDSYNEQFF.

This chain links TRBV19 with TRBJ2-2; TRBD1 aligns across 10 bases. In germline, CDR1 is LNHDA, CDR2 SQIVND (reference sequence). V shed 4 bases, J shed 3 bases, and the junction held 8 bases outside the gene matches. This CDR3 region has 17 residues. CDR3 sequence (DNA): TGTGCCAGTAGTAACCCGACAGGGGGCGGACACACCGGGGAGCTGTTTTTT. Its protein is CASSNPTGGGHTGELFF.

This clone was recorded only once. The chain couples TRBV6-2 or TRBV6-3 to TRBJ1-2; 10 bases fit TRBD1. The germline V gene has CDR1 MNHEY and CDR2 SVGEGT. After removal of 5 bases from V and 4 bases from J, the junction contained 10 bases not matched to a gene. This CDR3 has 16 residues. CDR3 in DNA: TGTGCCAGCAGTCCCCAGCCGGGACAGGGGATCTATGGCTACACCTTC. The encoded protein is CASSPQPGQGIYGYTF.